Below, 9 T cell receptor beta chains from the same sample are listed, as sequenced in a study of vaccination and CD4 T cells after COVID-19. Sample treatment: roughly 10-day PBMC culture with coronavirus spike peptide pools or control peptides (ViraFEST assay). Sequencing of cultured CD4+ T cell DNA used the Oncomine TCR Beta short-read assay. Using its own MiXCR run on the PCR reads, TCRdb lists one record per CDR3 protein. The data contain about 15,000 distinct CDR3 sequences, 40% to 55% of them singletons. These receptors are not linked to any known antigen. This specimen was CD4+ T cells from blood, cultured in vitro, taken before SARS-CoV-2 vaccination. The receptors derive from a human donor who had recovered from COVID-19.

The chain recombines TRBV7-3 with TRBJ2-7; D possibly uses TRBD1 or TRBD2 (5 bases each). Trimming stripped 5 bases from V and 3 bases from J, with 11 bases between. The germline CDR1 and CDR2 sequences are SGHTA and FQGTGA. The CDR3 sequence is 13 residues long. The CDR3 bases are TGTGCCAGCAGCACGGGACCGAACTACGAGCAGTACTTC. Protein sequence: CASSTGPNYEQYF.

The chain couples TRBV5-4 to TRBJ2-3, with D perhaps TRBD2 (5 bases). The CDR3 has 16 amino acids. Germline lookup yields CDR1 SGHNT and CDR2 YYREEE (reference sequence). The V and J ends lost 0 bases and 4 bases respectively, with 15 bases between them. In nucleotides, the CDR3 is TGTGCCAGCAGCTTGGTCTCGGGAAAACGGGCAGATACGCAGTATTTT. Protein sequence: CASSLVSGKRADTQYF.

This chain joins TRBV4-3 and TRBJ2-5, with 9 positions matching TRBD1. V dropped 5 bases and J dropped 5; count of bases not matched to a gene: 9. Germline V gives CDR1 LGHNA, CDR2 YSLEER. This CDR3 has 15 amino acids. CDR3 DNA sequence: TGCGCCAGCAGCGGCACCGACAGGGGGTGGGAGACCCAGTACTTC. Its translation is CASSGTDRGWETQYF.

The count of this clonotype is one. The rearrangement uses TRBV3-1 and TRBJ2-7, with a possible D match to TRBD1 (6 bases). The V gene lost 4 bases and the J gene lost 4 bases, with 11 bases spanning the gap. Germline CDR1 reads LGHDT; CDR2 reads YNNKEL (reference sequence). This CDR3 has 13 amino acids. The DNA of the CDR3 is TGTGCCAGCAGCCCTCGGCAGGGGTACGAGCAGTACTTC. Translated: CASSPRQGYEQYF.

V is TRBV12-3 or TRBV12-4 and J is TRBJ1-2; no definite D call. Trimming took 1 base from V and 7 from J, leaving 10 bases between them. The CDR3 is made up of 13 amino acids. For the CDR3, the DNA is TGTGCCAGCAGTTTAGTTGGATCTGGTGGCTACACCTTC. It encodes CASSLVGSGGYTF.

This clonotype was seen a handful of times. The chain is built from TRBV28 and TRBJ2-2, with D perhaps matching TRBD2 (5 bases). The CDR3 length is 14 residues. CDR1 is MDHEN and CDR2 is SYDVKM in the germline V gene. Trimming took 5 bases from V and 4 from J, leaving 11 bases between them. In DNA form, the CDR3 reads TGTGCCAGCAGTCTCGGAGGCACCACCGGGGAGCTGTTTTTT. It translates to CASSLGGTTGELFF.

This clonotype was detected only a few times. The genes are TRBV2 and TRBJ2-7; TRBD2 might be the D (5 bases). The germline CDR1 and CDR2 sequences are SNHLY and FYNNEI. This CDR3 comprises 11 residues. Between the trimmed V and J ends, which lost 7 bases and 6 bases, there was a span of 10 bases. CDR3 DNA sequence: TGTGCCAGCACACTAGTTGGCGAGCAGTACTTC. Encoded protein: CASTLVGEQYF.

The chain recombines TRBV5-8 with TRBJ2-3; TRBD2 matches 8 bases. V was clipped by 7 bases and J by 10 bases; unmatched bases: 14. There are 14 residues in the CDR3. From germline, CDR1 is SGHTS and CDR2 YDEGEE. The CDR3 is CASVPSLAGMSQYF. The CDR3 coding sequence is TGTGCCAGCGTACCGAGTCTAGCGGGTATGTCGCAGTATTTT.

This sequence joins TRBV2 and TRBJ1-5, with D hard to call. Germline V CDR1 and CDR2: SNHLY, FYNNEI. The V and J ends lost 6 bases and 5 bases respectively, with 14 bases between them. This CDR3 has 14 amino acids. The CDR3 is CASRKLTRDQPQHF. The CDR3 DNA is TGTGCCAGCAGGAAACTGACACGAGATCAGCCCCAGCATTTT.